This TCR beta chain was sequenced in a study of human T cells and chemical hapten exposure. Overall study: Small differences in pooled library volume mainly drove the variation in TCR yields per sample. Points from the study as a whole: The number of TCRs over 1 in 1000 frequency stayed unchanged after DPC.

The time point is: healthy volunteer bleed at 6 weeks. Whole blood that had not been fractionated was the source of extracted total RNA. CDR1 and CDR2 (germline): MNHNS, SASEGT. There are 18 residues in the CDR3. V was pared by 6 bases and J by 4 bases, with 16 bases of the junction left unmatched. Within the library, unique molecular identifiers were attached to each individual cDNA molecule. Original processing notes: Per-sample TCR counts ranged from about 23,224 to 750,000, median around 88,000. TCRdb re-derived calls from the RACE reads in MiXCR, one entry per CDR3 protein. TCRdb, not the original authors, processed these V and J calls. The data show approximately 81,000 distinct CDR3 sequences, roughly 8.6% seen once. Details on this clonotype: As yet, its antigen is unknown.

The chain recombines TRBV6-1 with TRBJ2-1, with 9 nucleotides matching TRBD2. The TCR originated in a male donor in good health. Some clones in this sample may be carry-over from other donors' samples. Specimen: whole blood. This CDR3 reads CASREWDKLAGEYNEQFF. The CDR3 region has the DNA TGTGCCAGCAGGGAGTGGGACAAATTAGCGGGAGAGTACAATGAGCAGTTCTTC.